Listed below are T cell receptor beta chains from one sample, sequenced in a study of blood T cells in healthy people across ages. TCRdb processed the 5' RACE reads anew with MiXCR; each CDR3 protein has one entry. The data contain 1.5 million or so distinct CDR3 sequences, approximately 40% of them singletons. Sequencing was done on a sample of blood. These receptors were taken from a woman between 18 and 29 years old in good health. Both conserved end residues are part of each CDR3. A D gene is named only where the DNA matches it firmly. Only some rows state a clone size, as once, few, many or a class for expanded clones.

CDR3aa,CDR3nt,d_gene,abundance,v_gene,j_gene
CTSSPTYRSGANVLTF,TGCACCAGCAGCCCGACATATCGCTCTGGGGCCAACGTCCTGACTTTC,NA,NA,TRBV5-1,TRBJ2-6
CAIGAGGRAGELFF,TGTGCCATCGGAGCGGGAGGAAGGGCCGGGGAGCTGTTTTTT,TRBD2,few,TRBV2,TRBJ2-2
CSAGTDTYEQYF,TGCAGTGCCGGGACAGACACTTACGAGCAGTACTTC,TRBD1,few,TRBV20-1,TRBJ2-7
CASSQDLVPGNPDTQYF,TGCGCCAGCAGCCAAGATCTGGTCCCCGGGAATCCAGATACGCAGTATTTT,NA,NA,TRBV4-1,TRBJ2-3
CASSLGTNTYNEQYF,TGTGCCAGCAGCTTAGGGACAAACACCTACAATGAGCAGTACTTC,NA,NA,TRBV13,TRBJ2-7
CASTRWTGEETQYF,TGTGCCAGCACTAGGTGGACAGGGGAAGAGACCCAGTACTTC,TRBD1,NA,TRBV7-8,TRBJ2-5
CASRPDYSSYNEQFF,TGTGCCAGCAGACCGGACTACAGCTCCTACAATGAGCAGTTCTTC,NA,NA,TRBV3-1,TRBJ2-1
CASGPRGENTEAFF,TGTGCTAGTGGTCCTCGGGGGGAGAACACTGAAGCTTTCTTT,NA,NA,TRBV12-5,TRBJ1-1
CASSLAPIEKLFF,TGTGCCAGCAGCTTAGCCCCCATTGAAAAACTGTTTTTT,NA,few,TRBV7-9,TRBJ1-4
CASSGLDEQYF,TGTGCCAGTTCGGGACTCGACGAGCAGTACTTC,NA,NA,TRBV27,TRBJ2-7
CASSSTSANSYNEQFF,TGTGCCAGCAGTTCGACTAGCGCAAATTCCTACAATGAGCAGTTCTTC,TRBD2,few,TRBV7-2,TRBJ2-1
CSAPGQGFLNEQFF,TGCAGTGCCCCGGGACAGGGGTTTCTAAATGAGCAGTTCTTC,TRBD1,NA,TRBV20-1,TRBJ2-1
CASSRPLGDGANVLTF,TGTGCCAGCAGCCGCCCCCTGGGAGACGGGGCCAACGTCCTGACTTTC,NA,few,TRBV12-3/TRBV12-4,TRBJ2-6
CASSWGWGLLREQYF,TGTGCCAGCAGCTGGGGCTGGGGACTTCTGCGCGAGCAGTACTTC,NA,NA,TRBV7-2,TRBJ2-7
CASSLWDRVQYF,TGTGCCAGCAGTTTATGGGACAGGGTACAGTACTTC,TRBD1,few,TRBV28,TRBJ2-7
CASSQTVRTSGEQFF,TGCGCCAGCAGCCAGACTGTAAGGACTAGCGGCGAGCAGTTCTTC,TRBD2,NA,TRBV4-1,TRBJ2-1
CASSLAALATEAFF,TGTGCCAGCAGCTTGGCCGCACTGGCCACTGAAGCTTTCTTT,NA,NA,TRBV5-5,TRBJ1-1
CSGLGAGGNTDTQYF,TGCAGTGGTCTGGGCGCGGGGGGGAACACAGATACGCAGTATTTT,TRBD2,NA,TRBV20-1,TRBJ2-3
CASGLVFGLTGGRRVNQPQHF,TGTGCTAGTGGTTTGGTCTTTGGCTTAACAGGGGGCCGAAGGGTTAATCAGCCCCAGCATTTT,TRBD1,NA,TRBV12-5,TRBJ1-5
CSARDGGRLASNDEQFF,TGCAGTGCTAGAGACGGGGGACGACTAGCGAGTAACGATGAGCAGTTCTTC,TRBD2,NA,TRBV20-1,TRBJ2-1
CASSLDHEQYF,TGTGCCAGCAGCTTAGACCACGAGCAGTACTTC,NA,many,TRBV7-9,TRBJ2-7
CSARGGGGITEAFF,TGCAGTGCTAGGGGGGGAGGGGGGATCACTGAAGCTTTCTTT,NA,NA,TRBV20-1,TRBJ1-1
CASTNGGRNEQFF,TGTGCCAGCACCAACGGCGGCCGTAATGAGCAGTTCTTC,NA,NA,TRBV6-6,TRBJ2-1
CSARDGDYKYPYEQYF,TGCAGTGCTAGGGACGGGGACTACAAATACCCCTACGAGCAGTACTTC,TRBD2,NA,TRBV20-1,TRBJ2-7
CASSHRTRLDTQYF,TGTGCCAGCAGCCATCGGACTAGACTAGATACGCAGTATTTT,TRBD2,NA,TRBV27,TRBJ2-3
CASRGTSYNEQFF,TGTGCCAGCCGAGGGACATCGTACAATGAGCAGTTCTTC,NA,few,TRBV6-6,TRBJ2-1
CRSGDSKNTEAFF,TGCAGATCAGGGGATTCTAAGAACACTGAAGCTTTCTTT,NA,NA,TRBV20-1,TRBJ1-1
CSARINPGRQETQYF,TGCAGTGCTAGAATTAATCCAGGACGACAAGAGACCCAGTACTTC,NA,NA,TRBV20-1,TRBJ2-5
CASSLDLRPPGADTQYF,TGTGCCAGCAGCTTAGATCTCCGGCCTCCTGGGGCAGATACGCAGTATTTT,NA,few,TRBV7-2,TRBJ2-3
CSAGQGPSGPYEQYF,TGCAGTGCCGGACAAGGGCCTAGCGGACCCTACGAGCAGTACTTC,TRBD2,few,TRBV20-1,TRBJ2-7
CASSQPPGTGSNYEQYF,TGTGCCAGCAGTCAACCACCGGGGACAGGTTCGAACTACGAGCAGTACTTC,TRBD1,NA,TRBV6-1,TRBJ2-7
CASSLQRLADTQYF,TGTGCCAGCAGTCTACAGCGGTTGGCAGATACGCAGTATTTT,NA,few,TRBV12-3/TRBV12-4,TRBJ2-3
CASSKHPSSNQPQHF,TGTGCCAGCAGCAAACACCCCAGTAGCAATCAGCCCCAGCATTTT,NA,few,TRBV21-1,TRBJ1-5
CSARGTGLAGRSYNEQFF,TGCAGTGCTAGGGGGACGGGACTAGCGGGAAGGTCCTACAATGAGCAGTTCTTC,TRBD2,few,TRBV20-1,TRBJ2-1
CASGGDGYGYTF,TGTGCCAGCGGGGGGGACGGCTATGGCTACACCTTC,NA,NA,TRBV2,TRBJ1-2
CASSRPGNSYEQYF,TGTGCCAGCAGCCGGCCCGGAAACTCCTACGAGCAGTACTTC,NA,NA,TRBV3-1,TRBJ2-7